This TCR beta chain comes out of a study of CD8 T cells in Susac syndrome. With random hexamers, reverse transcription was performed on about 0.45 to 1 ug of RNA. The immunoSEQ assay covered 54 Vbeta and 13 Jbeta segments for CDR3. Via MiXCR, TCRdb re-called the immunoSEQ multiplex PCR reads, giving one row per CDR3 protein. The sample consists of roughly 180,000 distinct CDR3 sequences, about 93% of them appearing once. The CDR3 totals 15 residues. V lost 3 bases to trimming and J lost 4 bases, with 15 bases between them. Germline-derived CDR1 and CDR2 are LGHNA and YSLEER. TCR beta sequencing covered blood CD8+ and CD4+ T cells.

The rearrangement uses TRBV4-3 and TRBJ1-2, with D perhaps TRBD1 (5 bases). The origin of this receptor is a human donor in good health. The source material was CD4+ T cells from PBMCs. In DNA, the CDR3 is TGCGCCAGCAGCCAGGGCTGGGACGCCCTCTATGGCTACACCTTC. Amino acids: CASSQGWDALYGYTF.